The text below deals with one T cell receptor (beta chain). Its antigen is unknown. The data belong to a study of cytomegalovirus exposure and HLA in healthy donors. PCR amplification relied on 60 Vbeta primers (plus 13 Jbeta primers). Produced via immunoSEQ multiplex PCR; TCRdb's table is partial and in-frame only. The table records more than 110,000 clones, about 81% of them present only once. The ends were cut back, 5 bases at V and 4 bases at J, with 10 bases in the middle. Germline V gene sequence: CDR1 MNHNS, CDR2 SASEGT. This CDR3 contains 13 residues. General study points: A later analysis reported that several of the most significant clusters appeared to be linked to common viral pathogens, among them Epstein-Barr virus. CMV serostatus stood as the only immune exposure information on hand. Later analysis identified 17,000 or so TCR beta sequences associated with HLA alleles, using a false discovery rate threshold of 0.05.

This chain links TRBV6-1 with TRBJ2-3; D is undetermined. The source material was PBMCs. The clonotype was recovered from a man aged 25-45 years in good health and CMV-seronegative. The CDR3 sequence: CASSLTAPDTQYF. In DNA, the CDR3 is TGTGCCAGCAGTCTAACAGCCCCAGATACGCAGTATTTT.